What follows describes a single TCR beta chain. Its antigen is unidentified. The CDR3 is 16 residues long. Unmatched junction bases numbered 13, after V lost 2 bases and J lost 8 bases. Germline CDR1 SGDLS, CDR2 YYNGEE. PCR primers comprised 60 Vbeta and 13 Jbeta primers. Assay: immunoSEQ multiplex PCR; the TCRdb copy retains only in-frame clones and omits some. The sample carries approximately 200,000 clones, under 90% recorded once. The data derive from a study of cytomegalovirus exposure and HLA in healthy donors. Study summary: A preliminary data release comprised approximately 85 million unique TCRs obtained from HLA-typed donors. Overall study findings and caveats: Segments of the TCR beta V type were, in most cases, productive about 87% or about 30% of the time in an earlier analysis. Generally TCR sequences proved uncommon, though certain public TCRs appeared in numerous donors. In vitro assays verified that three CMV-associated chains recognized CMV antigens specifically.

The sequence was obtained from a boy aged 2 to 9 in good health and CMV-seronegative. The sample consisted of PBMCs. The rearrangement joins TRBV9 to TRBJ2-1; 7 bases align to TRBD1. CDR3 DNA: TGTGCCAGCAGCGTGAACAGGGGTTGGGTGACCGATGAGCAGTTCTTC. Protein sequence: CASSVNRGWVTDEQFF.